This T cell receptor (beta chain) was found in a study of cytomegalovirus exposure and HLA in healthy donors. In the PCR, 60 Vbeta and 13 Jbeta primers were used. The assay was immunoSEQ multiplex PCR, and TCRdb's table has in-frame clones only and misses some. The repertoire table contains 140,000 or so clones. Study-wide results and caveats: While the bulk of TCR sequences proved rare, some public TCRs turned up in many donors. Among donors in an Asian-associated ancestry cluster, a later analysis reportedly found fewer N-insertions than the approximately 670-donor mean.

These donors counted as nominally healthy when sampled, but unrecorded immune exposures were likely. V was clipped by 0 bases and J by 4 bases; unmatched bases: 4. The CDR3 covers 16 residues. CDR1 is MNHEY, CDR2 SVGAGI, per germline. Remarks on this clone: Its cognate antigen is unknown.

The TCR was taken from a male donor in good health and CMV-seronegative. Sequenced input: PBMCs. This rearrangement joins TRBV6-5 to TRBJ2-1; TRBD2 aligns across 9 bases. The CDR3 coding sequence is TGTGCCAGCAGTTACTCAATGCTAGCGGGGTACAATGAGCAGTTCTTC. Its protein is CASSYSMLAGYNEQFF.